This TCR beta chain originates from a study of TIL therapy for anti-PD-1-resistant metastatic lung cancer listed by TCRdb under 2021. Notes on the research overall: Tumors were collected before any PD-1/PD-L1 blockade, after which patients were given nivolumab, and patients who progressed were given lymphodepletion, an infusion of expanded TIL and IL-2. Across the cohort, whole-exome sequencing showed a median non-synonymous tumor mutation burden of 1.5 mutations per megabase. Enrolled patients had a median age of around 51 years (range 38-75) and a median tumor PD-L1 proportion score of around 6%. Clonotypes were tracked across tumor, expanded TIL product and serial blood samples by T cell receptor beta sequencing of tumor and peripheral blood. Most of the cohort had lung adenocarcinoma, including several EGFR-mutant tumors and two ALK-rearranged tumors, and half of the patients were either current or former smokers.

Turning to this clone: Its antigen is not yet known. Per-nucleotide qualities are absent, and no much larger clonotype sits a single base away.

The CDR3 holds 12 amino acids from the cysteine to the phenylalanine. Only the CDR3 DNA stays, 36 bases, in frame from base 1. The junction shows trimming of 2 bases on V and 6 bases on J, plus 5 bases between the germline ends. The germline V gene encodes CDR1 LNHNV and CDR2 YYDKDF (reference sequence). TCR beta CDR3 regions were amplified from genomic DNA by bias-controlled multiplex PCR with the immunoSEQ v3 hsTCRB kit. The TCR libraries were sequenced on an Illumina NextSeq 500 to about 1.8 million read pairs for survey level or 5-6 million read pairs for deep level. Turning to the authors' computational methods: V, D and J genes were assigned, non-productive sequences were removed, and clonality was reported by immunoSEQ Analyzer software. Repertoires were compared by productive Simpson clonality and by the Morisita overlap index of productive TRB rearrangements between infused TIL and blood. Absolute clonotype counts in blood were estimated as lymphocyte count times CD3+ fraction times the clone's productive frequency. Here the immuneACCESS table is served through TCRdb, limited to in-frame sequences with V and J called. Missing clones are a known gap in these copies; in checked studies unresolved V genes cover under half, and the rest lacks a known reason. Clonal size and the V and J genes are those of that table, whereas D and trimming came from the DNA. Counted in this sample were 50,000 to 70,000 clones; 69% of them appeared once. The ten largest account for around 6.1% of the sample.

The time point label here, explained by the study, means: pre-treatment sample, taken before nivolumab and TIL therapy. Adults with stage 4 NSCLC were enrolled from October 2017 to early 2020 in a dual-center phase I trial. The samples were obtained from a phase I trial that was single-arm and open-label and tested tumor-infiltrating lymphocyte therapy combined with nivolumab in advanced non-small cell lung cancer. Blood mononuclear cells were isolated from EDTA tubes by Ficoll gradient and were snap-frozen as pellets, and DNA was extracted with a Qiagen mini-prep kit. Broad study findings and their caveats: Because the cohort was highly selected, with more treatment-naive, never-smoker and oncogene-addicted patients than is typical, generalizability is limited. The study protocol defined all tumor marker inferences as exploratory. The baseline peripheral repertoire was partially replaced by infused TIL clonotypes, which then decayed over months, and no apparent association between persistence and response was found.

The rearranged segments are TRBV15 and TRBJ2-1, with the identity of the D gene unclear. The sample here was blood, taken at baseline. This receptor was taken from a person aged 25 to 85 with non-small cell lung cancer. The DNA is TGTGCCACCAGCAGATACCCCAATGAGCAGTTCTTC. Translated, it gives CATSRYPNEQFF.